In this sample, the clone carrying this T cell receptor (beta chain) turned up a few times. Antigen: not known. This specimen comes from a study of T cells after yellow fever vaccination. On the study more broadly: SMART-Seq v4 Ultra Low Input prepared libraries from low-cell fractions. General study points: Some clonotypes, a small share, were shared between CD4 and CD8 compartments. Re-detected after boosting: most primary clones, 96% of CD4 and roughly 88% of CD8.

Each CDR3 protein gets one entry after TCRdb re-called the 5' RACE reads with MiXCR. Among almost 600,000 distinct CDR3 sequences listed, approximately 13% were seen once. Germline lookup yields CDR1 KGHDR and CDR2 SFDVKD. The V end was cut by 7 bases, the J end by 7 bases, with 16 bases between. The CDR3 consists of 14 residues. Sample: PBMCs, taken on the day of the yellow fever booster vaccination. The receptor was derived from a man aged 25 to 40 who received the YFV17D yellow fever vaccine. The chain combines TRBV24-1 with TRBJ2-1, with unresolved D. This CDR3 reads CATSPPGAPNEQFF. The CDR3 DNA sequence: TGTGCCACCAGCCCCCCCGGAGCGCCAAATGAGCAGTTCTTC.